This T cell receptor (beta chain) comes out of a study of cytomegalovirus exposure and HLA in healthy donors. General observations from the study: Some V segments, TRBV6-2 and TRBV6-3 among them, were indistinguishable and were therefore excluded.

As for this clone: The antigen is not known.

Germline assignment: CDR1 SGDLS and CDR2 YYNGEE. CDR3 length: 16 amino acids. V trimming: 4 bases; J trimming: 5 bases; junction bases outside the gene matches: 13. The PCR used 60 Vbeta and 13 Jbeta primers. Produced via immunoSEQ multiplex PCR; TCRdb's table is partial and in-frame only. The data show about 75,000 clones, roughly 82% seen once. The chain has TRBV9 and TRBJ2-5; TRBD1 matches at 8 bases. The sequence came from a man in his 70s in good health and CMV-seropositive. Sequencing was done on a sample of PBMCs. DNA of the CDR3: TGTGCCAGCAGCTCTCTCTCACAGGGGGTGGATGAGACCCAGTACTTC. Translation gives CASSSLSQGVDETQYF.